This T cell receptor (beta chain) was observed in a study of cytomegalovirus exposure and HLA in healthy donors. The V gene end was trimmed by 4 bases and the J gene end by 8 bases; junction bases not matched to a gene: 10. CDR1 and CDR2 from the germline V gene are SGHTA and FQGTGA. The CDR3 length is 14 residues. Both 60 Vbeta primers and 13 Jbeta primers went into the PCR. Using immunoSEQ multiplex PCR, the repertoire was profiled, and TCRdb retains in-frame clones only, with some absent. This table has approximately 81,000 clones, around 85% appearing once. V and J are TRBV7-3 and TRBJ1-2; TRBD1 agrees at 7 bases. Sequencing was carried out using PBMCs. The TCR originated in a woman aged 50 to 60 in good health and CMV-seronegative. The CDR3 nucleotides are TGTGCCAGCAGCTCAACTCCAGGGGGTATGGGCTACACCTTC. The encoded protein is CASSSTPGGMGYTF.